The T cell receptor (beta chain) described here comes from a study of blood T cell repertoires in COVID-19. Using immunoSEQ multiplex PCR, the repertoire was profiled, and TCRdb retains in-frame clones only, with some absent. The sample comprises 180,000 or so clones, about nine tenths of which are singletons, and around 7% rests with the top ten. Germline-derived CDR1 and CDR2 are MGHRA and YSYEKL. Trimming left V 0 bases short and J 4 bases short, with 9 bases between. The CDR3 runs to 14 residues. V and J are TRBV4-1 and TRBJ1-2; TRBD1 is a possible D gene (6 bases). Sequenced material: peripheral blood. This sequence originates from a man aged 40-55 years with acute or convalescent COVID-19. The CDR3 loop is CASSQEAGAYGYTF. Here the CDR3 DNA reads TGCGCCAGCAGCCAAGAGGCGGGGGCCTATGGCTACACCTTC.